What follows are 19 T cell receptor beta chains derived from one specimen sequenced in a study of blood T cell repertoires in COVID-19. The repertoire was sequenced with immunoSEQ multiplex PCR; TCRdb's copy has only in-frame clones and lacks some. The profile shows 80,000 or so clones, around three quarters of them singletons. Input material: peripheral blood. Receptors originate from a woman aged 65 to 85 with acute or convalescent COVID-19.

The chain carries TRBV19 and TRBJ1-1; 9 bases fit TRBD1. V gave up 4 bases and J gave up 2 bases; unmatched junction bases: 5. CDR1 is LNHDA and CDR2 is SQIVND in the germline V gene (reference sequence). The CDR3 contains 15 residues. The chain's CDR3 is CASSTPQGANTEAFF. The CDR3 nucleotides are TGTGCCAGTAGTACCCCACAGGGGGCCAACACTGAAGCTTTCTTT.

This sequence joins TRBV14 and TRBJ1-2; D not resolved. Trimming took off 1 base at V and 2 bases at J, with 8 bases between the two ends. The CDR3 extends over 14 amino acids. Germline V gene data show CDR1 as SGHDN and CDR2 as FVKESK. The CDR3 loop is CASSQGVRNYGYTF. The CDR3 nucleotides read TGTGCCAGCAGCCAAGGAGTGCGGAACTATGGCTACACCTTC.

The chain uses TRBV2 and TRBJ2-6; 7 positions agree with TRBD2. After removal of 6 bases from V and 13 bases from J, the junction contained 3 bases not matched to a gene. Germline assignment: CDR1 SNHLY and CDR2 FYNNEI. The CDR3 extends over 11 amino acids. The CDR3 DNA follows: TGTGCCAGCAGGAGCGGGAATGTCCTGACTTTC. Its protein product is CASRSGNVLTF.

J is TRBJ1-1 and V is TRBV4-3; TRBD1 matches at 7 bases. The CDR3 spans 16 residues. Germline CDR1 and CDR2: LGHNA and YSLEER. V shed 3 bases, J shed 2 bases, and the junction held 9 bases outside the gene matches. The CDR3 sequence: CASSHLLGQANTEAFF. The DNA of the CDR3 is TGCGCCAGCAGCCACCTTTTAGGACAGGCAAACACTGAAGCTTTCTTT.

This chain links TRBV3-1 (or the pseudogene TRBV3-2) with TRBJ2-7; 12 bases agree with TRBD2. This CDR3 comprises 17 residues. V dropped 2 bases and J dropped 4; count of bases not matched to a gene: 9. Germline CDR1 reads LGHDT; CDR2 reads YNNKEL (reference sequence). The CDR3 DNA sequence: TGTGCCAGCAGCCAATGCCGAGGACTAGCGGGGCTATACGAGCAGTACTTC. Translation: CASSQCRGLAGLYEQYF.

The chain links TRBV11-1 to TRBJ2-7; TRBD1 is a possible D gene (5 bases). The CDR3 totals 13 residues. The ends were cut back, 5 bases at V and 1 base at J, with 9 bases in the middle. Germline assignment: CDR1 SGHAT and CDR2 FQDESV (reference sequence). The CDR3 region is CASSQQESYEQYF. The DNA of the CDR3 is TGTGCCAGCAGCCAACAGGAATCCTACGAGCAGTACTTC.

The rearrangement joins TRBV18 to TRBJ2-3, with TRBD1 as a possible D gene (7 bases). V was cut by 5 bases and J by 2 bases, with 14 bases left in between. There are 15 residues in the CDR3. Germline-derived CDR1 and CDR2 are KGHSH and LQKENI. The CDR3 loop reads CASSAGQLFTDTQYF. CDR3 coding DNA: TGTGCCAGCTCAGCGGGACAGCTTTTCACAGATACGCAGTATTTT.

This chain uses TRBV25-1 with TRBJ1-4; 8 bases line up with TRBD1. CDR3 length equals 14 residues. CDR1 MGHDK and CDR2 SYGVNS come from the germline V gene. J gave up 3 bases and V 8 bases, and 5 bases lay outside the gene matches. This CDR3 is CASEQGGSNEKLFF. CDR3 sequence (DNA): TGTGCCAGCGAACAGGGGGGATCTAATGAAAAACTGTTTTTT. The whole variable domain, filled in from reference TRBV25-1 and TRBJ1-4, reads EADIYQTPRYLVIGTGKKITLECSQTMGHDKMYWYQQDPGMELHLIHYSYGVNSTEKGDLSSESTVSRIRTEHFPLTLESARPSHTSQYLCASEQGGSNEKLFFGSGTQLSVL.

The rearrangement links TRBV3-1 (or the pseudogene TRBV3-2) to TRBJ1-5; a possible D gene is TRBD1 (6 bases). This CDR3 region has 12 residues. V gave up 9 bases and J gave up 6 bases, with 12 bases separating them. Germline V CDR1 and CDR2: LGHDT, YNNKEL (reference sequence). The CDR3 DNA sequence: TGTGCCAGATTACAGGGAGTTCAGCCCCAGCATTTT. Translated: CARLQGVQPQHF.

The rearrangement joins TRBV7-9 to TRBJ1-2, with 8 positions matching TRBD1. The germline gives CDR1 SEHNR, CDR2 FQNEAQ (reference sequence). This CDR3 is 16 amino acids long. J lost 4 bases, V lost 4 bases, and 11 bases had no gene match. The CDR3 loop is CASSSSTGQVFYGYTF. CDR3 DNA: TGTGCCAGCAGCTCCTCCACGGGACAGGTTTTCTATGGCTACACCTTC. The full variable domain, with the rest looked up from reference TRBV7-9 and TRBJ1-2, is DTGVSQNPRHKITKRGQNVTFRCDPISEHNRLYWYRQTLGQGPEFLTYFQNEAQLEKSRLLSDRFSAERPKGSFSTLEIQRTEQGDSAMYLCASSSSTGQVFYGYTFGSGTRLTVV.

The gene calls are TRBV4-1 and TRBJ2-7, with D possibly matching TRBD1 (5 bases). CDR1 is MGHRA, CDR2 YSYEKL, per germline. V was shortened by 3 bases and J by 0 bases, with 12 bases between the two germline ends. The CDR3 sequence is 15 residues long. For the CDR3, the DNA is TGCGCCAGCAGCCACATAACAGGTACCTCCTACGAGCAGTACTTC. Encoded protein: CASSHITGTSYEQYF.

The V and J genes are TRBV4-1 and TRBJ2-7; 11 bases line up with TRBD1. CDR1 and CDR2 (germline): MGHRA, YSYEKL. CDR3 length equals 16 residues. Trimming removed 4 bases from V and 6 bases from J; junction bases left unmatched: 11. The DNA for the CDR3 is TGCGCCAGCAGCCCTGGCTGGACAGGGGGCTTCTCCGAGCAGTACTTC. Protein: CASSPGWTGGFSEQYF.

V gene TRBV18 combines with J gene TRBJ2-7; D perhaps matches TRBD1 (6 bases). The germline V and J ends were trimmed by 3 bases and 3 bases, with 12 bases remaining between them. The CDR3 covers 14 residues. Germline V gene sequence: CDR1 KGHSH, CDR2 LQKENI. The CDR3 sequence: CASSPPGHNYEQYF. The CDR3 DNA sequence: TGTGCCAGCTCACCTCCGGGACACAACTACGAGCAGTACTTC.

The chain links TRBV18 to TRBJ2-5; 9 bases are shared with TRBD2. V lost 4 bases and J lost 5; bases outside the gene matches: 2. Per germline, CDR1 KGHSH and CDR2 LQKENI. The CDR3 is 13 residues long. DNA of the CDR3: TGTGCCAGCTCACTGGGACTAGCCGAGACCCAGTACTTC. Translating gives CASSLGLAETQYF. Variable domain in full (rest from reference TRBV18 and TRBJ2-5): NAGVMQNPRHLVRRRGQEARLRCSPMKGHSHVYWYRQLPEEGLKFMVYLQKENIIDESGMPKERFSAEFPKEGPSILRIQQVVRGDSAAYFCASSLGLAETQYFGPGTRLLVL.

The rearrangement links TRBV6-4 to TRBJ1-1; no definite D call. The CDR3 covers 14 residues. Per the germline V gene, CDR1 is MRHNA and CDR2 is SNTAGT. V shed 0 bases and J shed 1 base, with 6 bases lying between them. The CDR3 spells CASSDSNGNTEAFF. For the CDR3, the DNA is TGTGCCAGCAGTGACTCTAACGGGAACACTGAAGCTTTCTTT.

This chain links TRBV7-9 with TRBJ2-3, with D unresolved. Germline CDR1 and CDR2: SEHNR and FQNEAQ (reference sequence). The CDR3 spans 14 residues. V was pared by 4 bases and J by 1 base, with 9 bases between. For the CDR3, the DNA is TGTGCCAGCAGCTCTCAACTTGGCACAGATACGCAGTATTTT. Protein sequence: CASSSQLGTDTQYF.

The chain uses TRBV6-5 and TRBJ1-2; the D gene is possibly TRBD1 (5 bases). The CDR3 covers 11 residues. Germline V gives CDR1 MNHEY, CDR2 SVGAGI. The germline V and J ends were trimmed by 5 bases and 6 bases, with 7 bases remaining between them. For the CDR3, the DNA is TGTGCCAGCAGTAGGGGCCATGGCTACACCTTC. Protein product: CASSRGHGYTF.

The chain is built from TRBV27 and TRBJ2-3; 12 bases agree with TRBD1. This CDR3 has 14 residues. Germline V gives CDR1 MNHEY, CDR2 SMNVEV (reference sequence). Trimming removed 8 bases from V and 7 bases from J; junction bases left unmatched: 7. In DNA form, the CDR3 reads TGTGCCAGCGCCCAGGGACAGGGGGCAAATACGCAGTATTTT. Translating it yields CASAQGQGANTQYF.

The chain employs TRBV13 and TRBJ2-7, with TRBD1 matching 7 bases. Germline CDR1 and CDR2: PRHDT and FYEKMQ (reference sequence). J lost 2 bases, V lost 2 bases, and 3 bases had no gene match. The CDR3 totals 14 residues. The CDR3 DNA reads TGTGCCAGCAGCTTATGGGACAGACCCTACGAGCAGTACTTC. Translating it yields CASSLWDRPYEQYF. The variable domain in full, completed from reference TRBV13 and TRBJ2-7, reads AAGVIQSPRHLIKEKRETATLKCYPIPRHDTVYWYQQGPGQDPQFLISFYEKMQSDKGSIPDRFSAQQFSDYHSELNMSSLELGDSALYFCASSLWDRPYEQYFGPGTRLTVT.